Each of the 23 T cell receptor beta chains below was sequenced from the same sample in a study of metastatic and nonmetastatic thyroid tumors. Using MiXCR, TCRdb reanalyzed the PCR reads. The sample has 14,000 to 15,000 clones; 20% to 25% are singletons. The entire patient cohort was treatment-naive prior to thyroid surgery. Sequencing was performed on tumor tissue. These receptors were taken from a female donor with papillary thyroid cancer or a benign thyroid nodule (not recorded which). Some clones in this sample may be carry-over from other donors' samples.

The table lists this clone with many counts. The chain carries TRBV3-1 and TRBJ2-4; D unresolved. CDR1 and CDR2 (germline): LGHDT, YNNKEL (reference sequence). This CDR3 spans 12 amino acids. V gave up 1 base and J gave up 7 bases, with 5 bases separating them. CDR3 DNA: TGTGCCAGCAGCCAAGTGGAGAACATTCAGTACTTC. Its protein product is CASSQVENIQYF. Based on the CDR3 plus reference TRBV3-1 and TRBJ2-4, the full variable domain is DTAVSQTPKYLVTQMGNDKSIKCEQNLGHDTMYWYKQDSKKFLKIMFSYNNKELIINETVPNRFSPKSPDKAHLNLHINSLELGDSAVYFCASSQVENIQYFGAGTRLSVL.

The gene calls are TRBV11-3 and TRBJ1-4; D is unclear. Germline V gene lookup returns CDR1 SGHNT and CDR2 YENEEA. The V end was cut by 1 base, the J end by 2 bases, with 14 bases between. This CDR3 has 17 residues. CDR3 coding DNA: TGTGCCAGCAGCTTAGTCGGCGTGGGGAGGACTAATGAAAAACTGTTTTTT. This sequence encodes CASSLVGVGRTNEKLFF.

This clone is a singleton in its sample. V gene TRBV11-1 combines with J gene TRBJ2-2; 8 bases align to TRBD2. Losses at the gene ends were 3 bases for V and 3 bases for J; bases not matched to a gene: 9. Germline V gives CDR1 SGHAT, CDR2 FQDESV (reference sequence). This CDR3 has 17 amino acids. CDR3 DNA sequence: TGTGCCAGCAGCTTTCCGACTAGCGTGATATACACCGGGGAGCTGTTTTTT. Translated: CASSFPTSVIYTGELFF.

This clone has ten or more counts. The chain has TRBV7-9 and TRBJ1-5; TRBD1 is a possible D gene (5 bases). Trimming removed 9 bases at V and 0 bases at J, with 9 bases between. Germline V gives CDR1 SEHNR, CDR2 FQNEAQ (reference sequence). The CDR3 runs to 13 residues. As DNA, the CDR3 is TGTGCCAGTCAGGGCGATAGCAATCAGCCCCAGCATTTT. Amino acids: CASQGDSNQPQHF. The full variable domain, with the rest looked up from reference TRBV7-9 and TRBJ1-5, is DTGVSQNPRHKITKRGQNVTFRCDPISEHNRLYWYRQTLGQGPEFLTYFQNEAQLEKSRLLSDRFSAERPKGSFSTLEIQRTEQGDSAMYLCASQGDSNQPQHFGDGTRLSIL.

This clone appeared a few times. The CDR3: CASSTRTENTEAFF. CDR3 bases: TGCGCCAGCAGCACCCGGACAGAAAACACTGAAGCTTTCTTT. The chain has TRBV4-1 and TRBJ1-1; a possible D gene is TRBD1 (6 bases). V lost 5 bases to trimming and J lost 2 bases, with 12 bases between them. The germline V gene encodes CDR1 MGHRA and CDR2 YSYEKL. There are 14 residues in the CDR3.

At least ten counts were recorded for this clone. The gene calls are TRBV4-1 and TRBJ1-4, with a possible D match to TRBD1 (5 bases). Trimming removed 0 bases from V and 8 bases from J, with 13 bases in between. The CDR3 is 15 residues long. Germline V gives CDR1 MGHRA, CDR2 YSYEKL. CDR3 sequence reads: CASSQDQVPGEKLFF. In DNA form, the CDR3 reads TGCGCCAGCAGCCAAGATCAGGTACCAGGGGAAAAACTGTTTTTT.

Ten or more counts support this clone. The CDR3 DNA follows: TGCAGCGTTGCGGACAGGAGTCTAAGAGGCTACACCTTC. It is translated as CSVADRSLRGYTF. V is TRBV29-1 and J is TRBJ1-2, with TRBD1 matching 7 bases. J lost 8 bases, V lost 4 bases, and 10 bases had no gene match. From germline, CDR1 is SQVTM and CDR2 ANQGSEA. CDR3 length equals 13 residues.

The table lists this clone with many counts. The gene calls are TRBV20-1 and TRBJ2-7; 7 nucleotides line up with TRBD1. Germline lookup yields CDR1 DFQATT and CDR2 SNEGSKA (reference sequence). The CDR3 loop spans 15 amino acids. The J segment lost 5 bases and the V segment lost 0 bases, leaving 10 bases of the junction unmatched. The DNA for the CDR3 is TGCAGTGCTAGAGATATGGGGACAGTCGTCGACGAGCAGTACTTC. Its protein is CSARDMGTVVDEQYF.

This clone was observed many times. The rearrangement links TRBV7-9 to TRBJ2-5, with 9 bases fitting TRBD1. Germline-derived CDR1 and CDR2 are SEHNR and FQNEAQ (reference sequence). The CDR3 runs 16 residues. V shed 5 bases, J shed 1 base, and the junction held 8 bases outside the gene matches. The DNA for the CDR3 is TGTGCCAGCAGCCAATACAGGACAGGGGTCCAAGAGACCCAGTACTTC. It encodes CASSQYRTGVQETQYF.

By sample share, this clone is medium-sized. V and J are TRBV28 and TRBJ2-7, with 8 bases fitting TRBD2. V lost 2 bases to trimming and J lost 6 bases; unmatched junction nucleotides: 12. Germline V gene sequence: CDR1 MDHEN, CDR2 SYDVKM. The CDR3 sequence is 16 residues long. CDR3 sequence reads: CASSLVASGRGGEQYF. As DNA, the CDR3 is TGTGCCAGCAGTTTAGTAGCAAGCGGGAGAGGGGGCGAGCAGTACTTC.

The gene calls are TRBV28 and TRBJ2-7, with D maybe TRBD2 (5 bases). Germline lookup yields CDR1 MDHEN and CDR2 SYDVKM. The length of the CDR3 is 15 residues. Between the trimmed V and J ends, which lost 7 bases and 9 bases, there was a span of 25 bases. The CDR3, as DNA: TGTGCCAGCACCGACTCTAGGACGGAGGCCGAATGGCAGTACTTC. Protein: CASTDSRTEAEWQYF.

The V gene is TRBV18, the J gene TRBJ2-1; tentative D call: TRBD2 (6 bases). In germline, CDR1 is KGHSH, CDR2 LQKENI. The CDR3 has 15 amino acids. V gave up 0 bases and J gave up 7 bases, with 13 bases separating them. The CDR3 DNA sequence: TGTGCCAGCTCACCACCTCCGACTAGGTCGAATGAGCAGTTCTTC. It encodes CASSPPPTRSNEQFF.

V gene TRBV11-3 combines with J gene TRBJ2-7, with 8 bases aligning to TRBD2. Germline V lookup: CDR1 SGHNT, CDR2 YENEEA. The CDR3 covers 14 residues. V dropped 5 bases and J dropped 13; count of bases not matched to a gene: 16. The CDR3 loop is CASSPRSGSLAQYF. CDR3 in DNA: TGTGCCAGCAGCCCCAGGAGCGGGAGTCTCGCGCAATACTTC.

This clone was counted many times. The identical CDR3 is also encoded by other nucleotide sequences in the sample. CDR3 sequence reads: CASSLGGGVTEAFF. CDR3 DNA sequence: TGCGCCAGCAGCTTGGGGGGAGGGGTCACTGAAGCTTTCTTT. The chain recombines TRBV5-1 with TRBJ1-1; D is perhaps TRBD1 (5 bases). The length of the CDR3 is 14 residues. Trimming stripped 0 bases from V and 4 bases from J, with 10 bases between. Germline V gives CDR1 SGHRS, CDR2 YFSETQ.

This sequence joins TRBV12-3 or TRBV12-4 and TRBJ1-2; 12 nucleotides match TRBD1. This CDR3 is 15 amino acids long. Losses at the gene ends were 6 bases for V and 3 bases for J; bases not matched to a gene: 5. CDR3 in amino acids: CASSLGQGADYGYTF. CDR3 sequence (DNA): TGTGCCAGCAGCTTGGGACAGGGGGCCGACTATGGCTACACCTTC.

The chain recombines TRBV6-2 or TRBV6-3 with TRBJ2-5; D remains unclear. The V end was cut by 2 bases, the J end by 5 bases, with 12 bases between. Germline CDR1 reads MNHEY; CDR2 reads SVGEGT. This CDR3 is 14 amino acids long. CDR3 amino acids: CASSYIGVEETQYF. CDR3 nucleotides: TGTGCCAGCAGTTACATCGGTGTTGAGGAGACCCAGTACTTC.

This clone was counted many times. The chain is built from TRBV2 and TRBJ1-4; D is uncertain. V dropped 0 bases and J dropped 2 bases, with 10 bases sitting between them. Germline V gene data show CDR1 as SNHLY and CDR2 as FYNNEI. The CDR3 is 16 residues long. Written as DNA, the CDR3 is TGTGCCAGCAGTGAAGCGGGGAGAGCTACTAATGAAAAACTGTTTTTT. Translating gives CASSEAGRATNEKLFF. Using reference TRBV2 and TRBJ1-4 for the parts outside the CDR3, the full variable domain is EPEVTQTPSHQVTQMGQEVILRCVPISNHLYFYWYRQILGQKVEFLVSFYNNEISEKSEIFDDQFSVERPDGSNFTLKIRSTKLEDSAMYFCASSEAGRATNEKLFFGSGTQLSVL.

Concerning this clone itself: A single base separates this from a much larger clone, so it may be a read error. The chain recombines TRBV11-2 with TRBJ2-5; D ambiguous. This CDR3 has 13 residues. V was pared by 6 bases and J by 3 bases, with 11 bases between. CDR1 and CDR2 from the germline V gene are SGHAT and FQNNGV. The CDR3, as DNA: TGTGCCAGCAGGCCTAGGGTTAAAGAGACCCAGTACTTC. It is translated as CASRPRVKETQYF.

CDR3 loop: CASSLVFPGANVLTF. For the CDR3, the DNA is TGTGCCAGCAGCTTAGTATTCCCTGGGGCCAACGTCCTGACTTTC. J is TRBJ2-6 and V is TRBV11-2; D is uncertain. Germline V gene sequence: CDR1 SGHAT, CDR2 FQNNGV. Trimming removed 1 base at V and 2 bases at J, with 6 bases between. The CDR3 is 15 residues long.

This clone was found a few times. The gene calls are TRBV28 and TRBJ2-2; no definite D call. Germline values: CDR1 MDHEN, CDR2 SYDVKM. Trimming left V 8 bases short and J 8 bases short, with 9 bases between. The CDR3 is 11 residues long. CDR3 nucleotide sequence: TGTGCCAGCGGCCTTATTGGGGAGCTGTTTTTT. Its protein product is CASGLIGELFF.

This clone is classed as medium-sized. The chain uses TRBV5-1 and TRBJ1-2; 7 positions agree with TRBD1. This CDR3 has 15 residues. Germline V gene lookup returns CDR1 SGHRS and CDR2 YFSETQ. The V gene end was trimmed by 4 bases and the J gene end by 13 bases; junction bases not matched to a gene: 19. The CDR3, as DNA: TGCGCCAGCAGCCCCGAACCCGGGACAGCTGGCATTTCCACCTTC. Protein: CASSPEPGTAGISTF.

This clone was detected ten times or more. This rearrangement joins TRBV20-1 to TRBJ2-3, with TRBD2 matching over 7 bases. CDR3 length: 15 amino acids. Per the germline V gene, CDR1 is DFQATT and CDR2 is SNEGSKA (reference sequence). With V trimmed by 5 bases and J by 0 bases, 8 bases remained unmatched. This CDR3 reads CSAGIWGGSTDTQYF. The CDR3 DNA is TGCAGTGCTGGAATATGGGGGGGGAGCACAGATACGCAGTATTTT.

By proportion, this clone is medium-sized. This chain links TRBV28 with TRBJ1-3; 7 bases are a match to TRBD1. The CDR3 consists of 13 residues. The junction had 7 bases not matched to a gene; V was cut back by 6 bases and J by 8 bases. CDR1 is MDHEN and CDR2 is SYDVKM in the germline V gene. The DNA for the CDR3 is TGTGCCAGCAGGAAGGGACAGTTTCACACCATATATTTT. The encoded protein is CASRKGQFHTIYF.